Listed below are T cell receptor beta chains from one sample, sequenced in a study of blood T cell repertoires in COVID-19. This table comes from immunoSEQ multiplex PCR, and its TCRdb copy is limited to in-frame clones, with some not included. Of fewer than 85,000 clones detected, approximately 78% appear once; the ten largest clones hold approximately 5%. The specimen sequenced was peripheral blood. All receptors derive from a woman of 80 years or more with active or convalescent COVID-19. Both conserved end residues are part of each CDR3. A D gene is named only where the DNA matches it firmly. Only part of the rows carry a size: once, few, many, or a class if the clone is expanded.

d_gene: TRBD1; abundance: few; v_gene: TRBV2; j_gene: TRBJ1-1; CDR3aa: CASRSDRVNTEAFF
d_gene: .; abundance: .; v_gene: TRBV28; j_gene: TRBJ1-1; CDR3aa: CASRGGRGTEAFF
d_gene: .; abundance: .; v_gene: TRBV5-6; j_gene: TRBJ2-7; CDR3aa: CASSFLRTTGVEQYF
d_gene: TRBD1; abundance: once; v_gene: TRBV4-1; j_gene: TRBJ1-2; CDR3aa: CASSQVLGTGDYGYTF
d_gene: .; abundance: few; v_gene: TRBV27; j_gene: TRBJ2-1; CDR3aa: CASRLATSYNEQFF
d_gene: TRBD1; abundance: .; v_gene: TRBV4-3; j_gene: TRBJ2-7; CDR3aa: CASSQEWTGTYEQYF
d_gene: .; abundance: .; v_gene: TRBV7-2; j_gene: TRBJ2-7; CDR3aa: CASSSKILLGGEQYF
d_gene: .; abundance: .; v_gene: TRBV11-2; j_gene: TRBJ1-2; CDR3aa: CASRDTTSPGGYTF
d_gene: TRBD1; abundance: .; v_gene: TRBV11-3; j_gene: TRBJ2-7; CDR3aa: CASSHPGTGDVQYF
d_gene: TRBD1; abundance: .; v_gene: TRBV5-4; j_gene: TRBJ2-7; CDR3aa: CASSVDRGPYEQYF
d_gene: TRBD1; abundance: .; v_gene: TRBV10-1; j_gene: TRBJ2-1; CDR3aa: CASSVDRGSYNEQFF
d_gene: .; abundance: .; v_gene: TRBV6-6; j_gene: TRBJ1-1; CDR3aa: CASSLDRPVGSNAEAFF
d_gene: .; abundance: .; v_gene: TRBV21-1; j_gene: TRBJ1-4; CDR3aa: CASSKTGKTNEKLFF
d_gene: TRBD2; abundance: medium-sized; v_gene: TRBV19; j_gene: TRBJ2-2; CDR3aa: CASRAGTSVFGGELFF
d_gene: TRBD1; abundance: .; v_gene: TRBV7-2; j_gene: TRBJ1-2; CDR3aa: CASSLWTGGAGDYGYTF
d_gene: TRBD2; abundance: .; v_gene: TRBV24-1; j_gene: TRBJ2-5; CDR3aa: CATRGGGDTETQYF
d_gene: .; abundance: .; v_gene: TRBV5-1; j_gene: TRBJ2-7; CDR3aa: CASSLAAGSSYEQYF
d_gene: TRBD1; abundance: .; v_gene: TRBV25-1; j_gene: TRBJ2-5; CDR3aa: CASKPGATGGVWETQYF
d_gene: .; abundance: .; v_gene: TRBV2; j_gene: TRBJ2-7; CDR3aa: CASRRSNPENEQYF
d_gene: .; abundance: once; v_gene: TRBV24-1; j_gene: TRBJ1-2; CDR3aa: CATSDPQQGPNYGYTF
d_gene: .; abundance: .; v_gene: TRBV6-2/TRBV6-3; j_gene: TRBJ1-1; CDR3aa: CASTPVRGGNTEAFF
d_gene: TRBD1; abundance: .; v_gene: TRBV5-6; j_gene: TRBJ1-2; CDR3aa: CASSLGQHTNYGYTF
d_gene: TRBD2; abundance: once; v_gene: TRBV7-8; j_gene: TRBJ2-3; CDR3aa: CASSAGTSGDSTDTQYF
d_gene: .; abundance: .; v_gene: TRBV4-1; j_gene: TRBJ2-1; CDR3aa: CASSQAFDFGGNEQFF
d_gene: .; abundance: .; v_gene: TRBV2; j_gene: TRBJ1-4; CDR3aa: CASSEIPGKKLFF
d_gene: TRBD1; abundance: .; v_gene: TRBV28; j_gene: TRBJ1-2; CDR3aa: CASSSPGQGADYGYTF
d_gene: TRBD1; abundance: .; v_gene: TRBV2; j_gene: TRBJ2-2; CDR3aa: CASSTPGQAQTGELFF
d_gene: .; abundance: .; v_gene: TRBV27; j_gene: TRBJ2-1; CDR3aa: CASSIPGLQYNEQFF
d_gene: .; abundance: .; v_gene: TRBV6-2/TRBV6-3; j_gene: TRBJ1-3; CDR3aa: CASSYRTHSGNTIYF
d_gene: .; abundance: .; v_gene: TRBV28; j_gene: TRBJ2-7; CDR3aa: CASLPGGQAKVEQYF